Included here is one T cell receptor (beta chain) sequence, with context. In Seattle, patients joined the study during active infection and were tracked longitudinally. The data derive from a study of blood T cell repertoires in COVID-19. Overall study context: Whether acute or convalescent, the COVID-19 samples came from the United States, Italy and Spain. PBMCs, B-cell-depleted T cells, or T cells were the source of the cDNA or gDNA that made up the material.

Study processing details: Using reference gene primer amplification, nucleated cell counts were estimated. Generated by immunoSEQ multiplex PCR, the TCRdb table keeps only in-frame clones and is missing some. Clone size and the V and J calls come from that table; the DNA yielded D and trimming. This table has some 260,000 clones, over 70% appearing once. Looked up from germline, CDR1 is LGHNA and CDR2 is YNFKEQ. This CDR3 is built from 16 residues. Germline trimming cut 3 bases from V and 10 bases from J; bases unmatched to any gene: 14. This chain connects TRBV4-2 to TRBJ1-4; TRBD1 matches 7 bases. The clonotype comes from an older woman with COVID-19, enrolled during active disease. Sequenced sample: peripheral blood. This chain's CDR3 is CASSQAQMTGSGKLFF. The CDR3 DNA follows: TGTGCCAGCAGCCAGGCCCAGATGACAGGGTCTGGAAAACTGTTTTTT.